Each of the 13 T cell receptor beta chains below was sequenced from the same sample in a study of cytomegalovirus exposure and HLA in healthy donors. PCR involved 60 Vbeta and 13 Jbeta primers. This table comes from immunoSEQ multiplex PCR, and its TCRdb copy is limited to in-frame clones, with some not included. In total, the table holds 55,000 to 85,000 clones. The sample taken for sequencing was PBMCs. The receptors were sampled from a woman aged 25 to 39 in good health and CMV-seronegative.

V gene TRBV6-6 combines with J gene TRBJ1-6; 9 positions agree with TRBD1. Germline V gene data show CDR1 as MNHNY and CDR2 as SVGAGI (reference sequence). The CDR3 consists of 15 residues. V shed 2 bases and J 4 bases; nucleotides not matched to a gene: 0. The CDR3 protein is CASSYGTGYNSPLHF. In nucleotides, the CDR3 is TGTGCCAGCAGTTACGGGACAGGGTATAATTCACCCCTCCACTTT.

The CDR3 bases are TGCAGCGTTGAAGAGGGACTAGACTACGGTGAGCAGTTCTTC. As protein: CSVEEGLDYGEQFF. The chain combines TRBV29-1 with TRBJ2-1; TRBD2 agrees at 8 bases. The CDR3 totals 14 residues. Germline V gene data show CDR1 as SQVTM and CDR2 as ANQGSEA. Germline trimming cut 0 bases from V and 9 bases from J; bases unmatched to any gene: 7.

This chain uses TRBV29-1 with TRBJ1-1; D is unclear. The CDR3 covers 15 residues. Germline V gives CDR1 SQVTM, CDR2 ANQGSEA. The V gene lost 4 bases and the J gene lost 0 bases, with 15 bases spanning the gap. CDR3: CSVVVFGVMNTEAFF. The CDR3 DNA is TGCAGCGTTGTCGTTTTCGGGGTTATGAACACTGAAGCTTTCTTT.

The rearrangement joins TRBV18 to TRBJ1-5; D is perhaps TRBD1 (6 bases). Deletions cut 2 bases from V and 3 bases from J, with 11 bases between. The length of the CDR3 is 15 residues. CDR1 and CDR2 (germline): KGHSH, LQKENI. CDR3 nucleotide sequence: TGTGCCAGCTCACCATACAGGGTGCCCAATCAGCCCCAGCATTTT. Protein product: CASSPYRVPNQPQHF. Using reference TRBV18 and TRBJ1-5 for the parts outside the CDR3, the full variable domain is NAGVMQNPRHLVRRRGQEARLRCSPMKGHSHVYWYRQLPEEGLKFMVYLQKENIIDESGMPKERFSAEFPKEGPSILRIQQVVRGDSAAYFCASSPYRVPNQPQHFGDGTRLSIL.

The V and J genes are TRBV7-9 and TRBJ1-1; 12 bases match TRBD1. The CDR3 is 14 amino acids. V gave up 5 bases and J gave up 12 bases; unmatched junction bases: 10. Germline CDR1 reads SEHNR; CDR2 reads FQNEAQ (reference sequence). The CDR3 DNA sequence: TGTGCCAGCAGCCCCCCGGGACAGGGGGCGCATTCTTTCTTT. Its protein is CASSPPGQGAHSFF.

The chain recombines TRBV15 with TRBJ2-3; 8 bases line up with TRBD2. This CDR3 is built from 16 residues. Germline CDR1 LNHNV, CDR2 YYDKDF (reference sequence). J was trimmed by 2 bases and V by 0 bases; bases with no gene match: 4. CDR3 coding DNA: TGTGCCACCAGCAGAGACCCGGGGGGGGCCACAGATACGCAGTATTTT. Translating it yields CATSRDPGGATDTQYF.

The genes are TRBV28 and TRBJ1-6; D unresolved. Germline assignment: CDR1 MDHEN and CDR2 SYDVKM. The CDR3 extends over 14 amino acids. The V end was cut by 6 bases, the J end by 7 bases, with 13 bases between. In DNA form, the CDR3 reads TGTGCCAGCAGGCCCGGGATGATCAATTCACCCCTCCACTTT. Residues: CASRPGMINSPLHF. Full variable domain (missing parts from reference TRBV28 and TRBJ1-6): DVKVTQSSRYLVKRTGEKVFLECVQDMDHENMFWYRQDPGLGLRLIYFSYDVKMKEKGDIPEGYSVSREKKERFSLILESASTNQTSMYLCASRPGMINSPLHFGNGTRLTVT.

This rearrangement joins TRBV19 to TRBJ1-4, with 9 bases aligning to TRBD1. CDR3 length: 16 amino acids. Looked up from germline, CDR1 is LNHDA and CDR2 is SQIVND (reference sequence). V was clipped by 5 bases and J by 8 bases; unmatched bases: 12. This CDR3 reads CASSAKQGAQGEKLFF. CDR3 DNA sequence: TGTGCCAGTAGTGCTAAACAGGGGGCGCAGGGCGAAAAACTGTTTTTT.

The chain links TRBV2 to TRBJ2-4; possible D gene TRBD2, 5 bases. The CDR3 contains 14 residues. Germline V lookup: CDR1 SNHLY, CDR2 FYNNEI. Trimming took 7 bases from V and 0 from J, leaving 10 bases between them. CDR3 sequence: CASIPGIAKNIQYF. In DNA, the CDR3 is TGTGCCAGCATCCCCGGGATAGCCAAAAACATTCAGTACTTC. The full variable domain, rest sourced from reference TRBV2 and TRBJ2-4, is EPEVTQTPSHQVTQMGQEVILRCVPISNHLYFYWYRQILGQKVEFLVSFYNNEISEKSEIFDDQFSVERPDGSNFTLKIRSTKLEDSAMYFCASIPGIAKNIQYFGAGTRLSVL.

This chain joins TRBV29-1 and TRBJ2-5; 11 bases fit TRBD2. CDR3 length: 15 amino acids. The ends lost 1 base at V and 5 bases at J; junction bases unmatched: 6. Germline V CDR1 and CDR2: SQVTM, ANQGSEA. The CDR3 spells CSVEGRASGRETQYF. CDR3 in DNA: TGCAGCGTTGAAGGGAGGGCTAGCGGGAGGGAGACCCAGTACTTC. The full variable domain, in which reference TRBV29-1 and TRBJ2-5 provide the parts outside the CDR3, is SAVISQKPSRDICQRGTSLTIQCQVDSQVTMMFWYRQQPGQSLTLIATANQGSEATYESGFVIDKFPISRPNLTFSTLTVSNMSPEDSSIYLCSVEGRASGRETQYFGPGTRLLVL.

This chain uses TRBV11-2 with TRBJ2-5; D is possibly TRBD1 (7 bases). Trimming took off 1 base at V and 10 bases at J, with 13 bases between the two ends. CDR1 SGHAT and CDR2 FQNNGV come from the germline V gene. The CDR3 spans 13 residues. The CDR3: CASSLVGQGGQYF. CDR3 DNA: TGTGCCAGCAGCTTAGTTGGCCAGGGGGGCCAGTACTTC.

J is TRBJ1-1 and V is TRBV4-3, with D perhaps matching TRBD1 (5 bases). With 3 bases removed from V and 8 bases from J, the gap between germline ends came to 13 bases. Per germline, CDR1 LGHNA and CDR2 YSLEER. The CDR3 runs 13 residues. CDR3 nucleotides: TGCGCCAGCAGCCAGGGGGGAGGGGCGGAAGCTTTCTTT. Translating gives CASSQGGGAEAFF.

This sequence joins TRBV6-5 and TRBJ2-2; possible D gene TRBD2, 5 bases. Germline values: CDR1 MNHEY, CDR2 SVGAGI. V was cut by 5 bases and J by 6 bases, with 10 bases left in between. This CDR3 contains 13 residues. CDR3 sequence reads: CASSPRDAGELFF. The CDR3 DNA sequence: TGTGCCAGCAGTCCTCGGGATGCCGGGGAGCTGTTTTTT.